These 15 T cell receptor beta chains came from one sample sequenced in a study of technical replicates of blood from a few donors. Here immunoSEQ multiplex PCR was the method, and the copy in TCRdb shows in-frame clones only, minus some. The table lists 60,000 or so clones, 85% to 90% of them singletons, with about 5.5% in the top ten. Source material: PBMCs. The receptors here all came from a human donor in good health. Some clones in this sample may be carry-over from other donors' samples.

The chain links TRBV7-9 to TRBJ2-1; 9 positions match TRBD2. The V gene end was trimmed by 5 bases and the J gene end by 6 bases; junction bases not matched to a gene: 8. The CDR3 is 15 residues long. Germline V gives CDR1 SEHNR, CDR2 FQNEAQ (reference sequence). CDR3 in amino acids: CASSQGLAGINEQFF. CDR3 nucleotides: TGTGCCAGCAGCCAGGGACTAGCAGGCATCAATGAGCAGTTCTTC. Using reference TRBV7-9 and TRBJ2-1 for the parts outside the CDR3, the full variable domain is DTGVSQNPRHKITKRGQNVTFRCDPISEHNRLYWYRQTLGQGPEFLTYFQNEAQLEKSRLLSDRFSAERPKGSFSTLEIQRTEQGDSAMYLCASSQGLAGINEQFFGPGTRLTVL.

The rearrangement joins TRBV5-1 to TRBJ2-5, with a possible D match to TRBD2 (5 bases). The CDR3 loop spans 15 amino acids. Trimming cost V 0 bases and J 2 bases, with 11 bases left between them. Germline V lookup: CDR1 SGHRS, CDR2 YFSETQ. The CDR3 DNA reads TGCGCCAGCAGCTTGGTTGCGGGCCGACAAGAGACCCAGTACTTC. Residues: CASSLVAGRQETQYF.

The chain has TRBV5-1 and TRBJ2-5; 8 nucleotides agree with TRBD2. Unmatched junction bases numbered 2, after V lost 0 bases and J lost 4 bases. Germline assignment: CDR1 SGHRS and CDR2 YFSETQ. CDR3 length equals 14 residues. The CDR3 DNA is TGCGCCAGCAGCTTGGCTACTAGCGGAGAGACCCAGTACTTC. Its translation: CASSLATSGETQYF.

The CDR3 protein is CASSNRVLNTEAFF. The CDR3 nucleotides are TGTGCCAGCTCAAACCGGGTCCTGAACACTGAAGCTTTCTTT. The J gene is TRBJ1-1, the V gene TRBV18, with D hard to call. Germline V CDR1 and CDR2: KGHSH, LQKENI. Between the trimmed V and J ends, which lost 5 bases and 0 bases, there was a span of 10 bases. CDR3 length: 14 residues.

This chain connects TRBV27 to TRBJ1-6, with 7 bases lining up with TRBD1. The V segment lost 4 bases and the J segment 4 bases; nucleotides outside the gene matches: 4. The CDR3 loop spans 15 amino acids. Looked up from germline, CDR1 is MNHEY and CDR2 is SMNVEV (reference sequence). In DNA form, the CDR3 reads TGTGCCAGCAGTTCGCGGGACAGTTATAATTCACCCCTCCACTTT. Translating gives CASSSRDSYNSPLHF.

The rearrangement joins TRBV11-1 to TRBJ2-5, with a possible D match to TRBD1 (6 bases). The CDR3 is 15 amino acids. The V gene's germline CDR1 is SGHAT and CDR2 FQDESV (reference sequence). The V gene lost 4 bases and the J gene lost 4 bases, with 16 bases spanning the gap. The CDR3 is CASSSQQGRGETQYF. The CDR3 nucleotides read TGTGCCAGCAGCTCCCAACAGGGTCGGGGAGAGACCCAGTACTTC. The full variable domain, in which reference TRBV11-1 and TRBJ2-5 provide the parts outside the CDR3, is EAEVAQSPRYKITEKSQAVAFWCDPISGHATLYWYRQILGQGPELLVQFQDESVVDDSQLPKDRFSAERLKGVDSTLKIQPAELGDSAMYLCASSSQQGRGETQYFGPGTRLLVL.

The chain carries TRBV9 and TRBJ2-7, with D unclear. The CDR3 extends over 14 amino acids. V was cut by 0 bases and J by 0 bases, with 7 bases left in between. The germline gives CDR1 SGDLS, CDR2 YYNGEE. The chain's CDR3 is CASSVELRSYEQYF. In DNA, the CDR3 is TGTGCCAGCAGCGTAGAGCTCCGCTCCTACGAGCAGTACTTC. The full variable domain, rest sourced from reference TRBV9 and TRBJ2-7, is DSGVTQTPKHLITATGQRVTLRCSPRSGDLSVYWYQQSLDQGLQFLIQYYNGEERAKGNILERFSAQQFPDLHSELNLSSLELGDSALYFCASSVELRSYEQYFGPGTRLTVT.

This clone was seen just once. The CDR3 nucleotides are TGTGCCAGCGGGACCGGGACTAGGCATGAGCAGTTCTTC. This translates into CASGTGTRHEQFF. V usage is TRBV6-5 and J usage is TRBJ2-1; 8 bases line up with TRBD2. Germline loops: CDR1 MNHEY, CDR2 SVGAGI. V gave up 8 bases and J gave up 8 bases; unmatched junction bases: 8. The CDR3 runs to 13 residues.

This clone occurred a few times. The rearrangement joins TRBV2 to TRBJ2-1; D gene uncertain. V lost 8 bases to trimming and J lost 0 bases, with 17 bases between them. This CDR3 has 16 amino acids. Germline CDR1 is SNHLY and CDR2 is FYNNEI. Written as DNA, the CDR3 is TGTGCCAGCCTTAAAAGACTGGCGAGCTCCTACAATGAGCAGTTCTTC. It translates to CASLKRLASSYNEQFF.

The chain is built from TRBV9 and TRBJ1-3, with TRBD1 matching 10 bases. Germline V CDR1 and CDR2: SGDLS, YYNGEE. After removal of 2 bases from V and 2 bases from J, the junction contained 4 bases not matched to a gene. The CDR3 extends over 16 amino acids. The CDR3 is CASSVAGQGTGNTIYF. As DNA, the CDR3 is TGTGCCAGCAGCGTCGCGGGACAGGGGACTGGAAACACCATATATTTT.

V gene TRBV5-6 combines with J gene TRBJ2-2, with TRBD1 as a possible D gene (7 bases). Per germline, CDR1 SGHDT and CDR2 YYEEEE. The CDR3 has 15 amino acids. The V and J ends lost 4 bases and 7 bases respectively, with 17 bases between them. The CDR3 region is CASSAGQPRHGELFF. As DNA, the CDR3 is TGTGCCAGCAGCGCGGGACAGCCTCGCCACGGGGAGCTGTTTTTT.

The chain carries TRBV9 and TRBJ2-3; 7 nucleotides line up with TRBD1. The CDR3 spans 15 residues. With V trimmed by 0 bases and J by 6 bases, 7 bases remained unmatched. Germline CDR1 is SGDLS and CDR2 is YYNGEE. The CDR3 loop reads CASSVVETGKDTQYF. CDR3 coding DNA: TGTGCCAGCAGCGTAGTAGAGACAGGGAAGGATACGCAGTATTTT.

The chain couples TRBV2 to TRBJ1-2, with no clear D. The germline gives CDR1 SNHLY, CDR2 FYNNEI. The CDR3 is 12 amino acids. V lost 7 bases, J lost 8 bases, and 14 bases lay in between. The CDR3 DNA follows: TGTGCCAGCAATGAGGACTTTAGGGGCTACACCTTC. This gives the protein CASNEDFRGYTF.

The V call is TRBV29-1, the J call TRBJ2-7, with a tentative D call TRBD2 (6 bases). With 1 base removed from V and 7 bases from J, the gap between germline ends came to 14 bases. The CDR3 loop spans 13 amino acids. Germline V gives CDR1 SQVTM, CDR2 ANQGSEA. CDR3 protein: CSVEGSGPSEQYF. In DNA, the CDR3 is TGCAGCGTTGAAGGAAGCGGGCCCAGTGAGCAGTACTTC.

Remarks on this clone: Its ends do not fully match the called genes, so a read error is possible. The chain joins TRBV4-3 to TRBJ2-3, with TRBD2 matching over 8 bases. This CDR3 spans 19 amino acids. CDR1 is LGHNA and CDR2 is YSLEER in the germline V gene. The CDR3 DNA sequence: TGCGCCAGCAGTCAAGATCCCAGGGGCAGCGGGAGAGGTACAGATACGCAGTATTTT. It specifies CASSQDPRGSGRGTDTQYF.